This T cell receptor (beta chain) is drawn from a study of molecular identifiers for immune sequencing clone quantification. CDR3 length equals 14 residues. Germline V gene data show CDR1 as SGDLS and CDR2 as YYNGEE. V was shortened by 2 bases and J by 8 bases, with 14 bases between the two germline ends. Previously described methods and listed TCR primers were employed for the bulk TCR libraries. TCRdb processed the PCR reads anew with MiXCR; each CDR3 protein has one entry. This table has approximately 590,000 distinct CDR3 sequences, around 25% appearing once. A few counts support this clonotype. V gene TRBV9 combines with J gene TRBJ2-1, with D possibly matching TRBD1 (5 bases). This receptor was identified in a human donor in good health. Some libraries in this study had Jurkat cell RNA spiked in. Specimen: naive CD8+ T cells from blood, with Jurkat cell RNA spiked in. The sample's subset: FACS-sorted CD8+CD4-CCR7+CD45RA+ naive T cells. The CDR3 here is CASSVLLDTDEQFF. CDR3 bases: TGTGCCAGCAGCGTCCTGTTGGACACCGATGAGCAGTTCTTC.